The 9 T cell receptor beta chains in this list originate from one sample, sequenced in a study of shared clonotypes between healthy human individuals (dated by TCRdb to the early 2020s). Libraries were prepared through the immunoSEQ multiplex PCR assay. The source is immuneACCESS, and TCRdb retained only in-frame sequences with V and J called. Part of the clones is not carried over; for the studies checked, unresolved V genes explain less than half of this, and the remainder is unexplained. For this sample the table gives approximately 530,000 clones, of which 90% to 97% were detected only once. Approximately 0.067% of the sample is taken by the ten largest. The sequenced sample was naive CD4+ T cells sorted from blood. Reading the label with the study, this specimen's cell subset or site is: CD45RA+ positively selected. The source of these receptors is a woman aged 25 to 39 in good health.

This rearrangement joins TRBV10-1 to TRBJ1-2; D is undetermined. V dropped 5 bases and J dropped 0 bases, with 10 bases sitting between them. CDR3 length equals 14 residues. Germline V gene data show CDR1 as WNHNN and CDR2 as SYGVQD (reference sequence). The CDR3 sequence is CASSPRGANYGYTF. In DNA form, the CDR3 reads TGCGCCAGCAGTCCTCGCGGAGCTAACTATGGCTACACCTTC.

The J gene is TRBJ2-7, the V gene TRBV6-5; D unresolved. V was pared by 2 bases and J by 1 base, with 6 bases between. This CDR3 is 13 amino acids long. Germline CDR1 is MNHEY and CDR2 is SVGAGI. The CDR3 coding sequence is TGTGCCAGCAGTTACAAGGGTTCCTACGAGCAGTACTTC. The encoded protein is CASSYKGSYEQYF.

The CDR3: CASVGGEKLFF. The CDR3 DNA is TGTGCCAGCGTTGGGGGTGAAAAACTGTTTTTT. The chain is built from TRBV28 and TRBJ1-4, with D perhaps matching TRBD1 (5 bases). The V and J ends lost 8 bases and 7 bases respectively, with 8 bases between them. CDR3 length equals 11 residues. Germline lookup yields CDR1 MDHEN and CDR2 SYDVKM. Based on the CDR3 plus reference TRBV28 and TRBJ1-4, the full variable domain is DVKVTQSSRYLVKRTGEKVFLECVQDMDHENMFWYRQDPGLGLRLIYFSYDVKMKEKGDIPEGYSVSREKKERFSLILESASTNQTSMYLCASVGGEKLFFGSGTQLSVL.

The chain carries TRBV30 and TRBJ1-3, with 7 nucleotides matching TRBD1. V was clipped by 2 bases and J by 6 bases; unmatched bases: 1. In germline, CDR1 is GTSNPN, CDR2 SVGIG (reference sequence). CDR3 length: 12 residues. CDR3 loop: CAWSTGENTIYF. CDR3 DNA: TGTGCCTGGAGTACAGGGGAAAACACCATATATTTT.

The rearrangement uses TRBV19 and TRBJ2-5, with 7 bases identical to TRBD1. The J call may be in error: the DNA end matches TRBJ2-7 better. Germline V gene lookup returns CDR1 LNHDA and CDR2 SQIVND (reference sequence). This CDR3 is built from 14 residues. The DNA of the CDR3 is TGTGCCAGTAGTCGCTCGCACAGGGGTTACGAGCAGTACTTC. Translation gives CASSRSHRGYEQYF.

J is TRBJ2-7 and V is TRBV5-6, with D unclear. Looked up from germline, CDR1 is SGHDT and CDR2 is YYEEEE. The CDR3 extends over 11 amino acids. Trimming removed 2 bases from V and 6 bases from J, with 6 bases in between. The CDR3 bases are TGTGCCAGCAGCTTCACAGCCGAGCAGTACTTC. It encodes CASSFTAEQYF.

The chain links TRBV9 to TRBJ2-4, with 8 bases lining up with TRBD2. Per germline, CDR1 SGDLS and CDR2 YYNGEE. This CDR3 region has 15 residues. J was trimmed by 6 bases and V by 0 bases; bases with no gene match: 5. CDR3 in amino acids: CASSVEGGGLNIQYF. CDR3 sequence (DNA): TGTGCCAGCAGCGTAGAGGGCGGGGGGCTAAACATTCAGTACTTC.

The chain has TRBV18 and TRBJ2-7; D perhaps matches TRBD2 (6 bases). The ends were cut back, 5 bases at V and 3 bases at J, with 11 bases in the middle. CDR3 length: 13 residues. CDR1 and CDR2 (germline): KGHSH, LQKENI. DNA for the CDR3: TGTGCCAGCTCAGGGACTGGGGTCTACGAGCAGTACTTC. It translates to CASSGTGVYEQYF.

V and J are TRBV4-1 and TRBJ1-2, with 7 bases matching TRBD1. Per germline, CDR1 MGHRA and CDR2 YSYEKL. This CDR3 spans 16 amino acids. V was clipped by 1 base and J by 13 bases; unmatched bases: 18. CDR3 loop: CASSQVIQGGVRVFTF. In DNA, the CDR3 is TGCGCCAGCAGCCAAGTTATTCAGGGGGGCGTCCGGGTTTTCACCTTC.